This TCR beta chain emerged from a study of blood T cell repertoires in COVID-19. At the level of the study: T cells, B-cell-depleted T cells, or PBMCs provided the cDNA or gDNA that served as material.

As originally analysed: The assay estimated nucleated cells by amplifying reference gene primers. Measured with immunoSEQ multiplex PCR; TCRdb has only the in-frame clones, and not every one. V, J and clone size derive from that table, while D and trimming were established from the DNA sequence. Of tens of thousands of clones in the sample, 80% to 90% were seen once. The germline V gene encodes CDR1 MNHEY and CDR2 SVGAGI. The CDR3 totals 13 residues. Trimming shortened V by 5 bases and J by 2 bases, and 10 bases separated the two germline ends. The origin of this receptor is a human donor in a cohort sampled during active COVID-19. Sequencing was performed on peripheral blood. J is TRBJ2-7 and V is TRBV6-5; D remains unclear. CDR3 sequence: CASSTLEPYEQYF. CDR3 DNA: TGTGCCAGCAGTACCCTCGAGCCCTACGAGCAGTACTTC.